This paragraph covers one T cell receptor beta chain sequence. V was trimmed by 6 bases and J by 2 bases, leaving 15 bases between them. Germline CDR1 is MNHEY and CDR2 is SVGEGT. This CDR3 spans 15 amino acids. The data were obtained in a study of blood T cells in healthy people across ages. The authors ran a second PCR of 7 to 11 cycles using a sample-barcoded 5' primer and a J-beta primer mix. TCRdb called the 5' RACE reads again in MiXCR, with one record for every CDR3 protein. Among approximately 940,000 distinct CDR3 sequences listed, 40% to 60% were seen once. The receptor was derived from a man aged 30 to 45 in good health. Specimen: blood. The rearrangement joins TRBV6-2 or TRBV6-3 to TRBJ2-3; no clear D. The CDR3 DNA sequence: TGTGCCAGCAGAACAGACCCTCACCTCACAGATACGCAGTATTTT. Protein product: CASRTDPHLTDTQYF.